The clone carrying this T cell receptor beta chain was found a few times. The antigen remains undetermined. V was cut by 0 bases and J by 3 bases, with 9 bases left in between. This CDR3 is 15 amino acids long. The germline gives CDR1 WSHSY, CDR2 SAAADI. The sample comes from a study of vaccination and CD4 T cells after COVID-19. As for the study in general: Post-diagnosis, post-COVID samples were collected after a median around 97 days, ranging 35 to 161. Overlapping peptides covering the spike proteins of SARS-CoV-2, HCoV-NL63, HCoV-OC43 and HCoV-229E were added to stimulate cells.

Treatment denoted: approximately 10-day PBMC culture with coronavirus spike peptide pools or control peptides (ViraFEST assay). Before Alpha, Beta and Delta appeared in the US, convalescents tested positive (March–late 2020). Once obtained from cultured CD4+ T cells, the DNA was sequenced using the Oncomine TCR Beta short-read assay. Each CDR3 protein gets one entry after TCRdb re-called the PCR reads with MiXCR. This table has some 9,100 distinct CDR3 sequences, 66% appearing once. The source material was CD4+ T cells from blood, cultured in vitro. The source is a human donor who had recovered from COVID-19. This sequence joins TRBV10-2 and TRBJ2-1; D unresolved. As DNA, the CDR3 is TGCGCCAGCAGTGAGTCGACTCTGTTCTACAATGAGCAGTTCTTC. It encodes CASSESTLFYNEQFF.